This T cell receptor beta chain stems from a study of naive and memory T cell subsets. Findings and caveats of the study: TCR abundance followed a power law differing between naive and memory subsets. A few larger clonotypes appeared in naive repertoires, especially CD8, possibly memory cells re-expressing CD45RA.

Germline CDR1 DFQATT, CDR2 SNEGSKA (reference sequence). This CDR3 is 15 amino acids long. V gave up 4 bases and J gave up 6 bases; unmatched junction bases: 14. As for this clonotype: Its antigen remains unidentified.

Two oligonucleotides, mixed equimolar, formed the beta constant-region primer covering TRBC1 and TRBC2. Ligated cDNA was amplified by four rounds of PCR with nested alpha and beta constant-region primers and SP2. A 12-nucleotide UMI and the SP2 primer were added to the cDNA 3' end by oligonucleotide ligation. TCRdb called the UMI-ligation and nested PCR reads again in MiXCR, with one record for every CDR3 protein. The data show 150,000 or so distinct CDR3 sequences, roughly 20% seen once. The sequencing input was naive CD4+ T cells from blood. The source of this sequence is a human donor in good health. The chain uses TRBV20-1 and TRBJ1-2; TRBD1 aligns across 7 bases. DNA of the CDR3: TGCAGTGCTAAGTCATATAACAGGGGTATCGATGGCTACACCTTC. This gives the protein CSAKSYNRGIDGYTF.